The source of this TCR beta chain is a study of cytomegalovirus exposure and HLA in healthy donors. Whole-study context: The approximately 680 first-cohort repertoires and the roughly 120 validation repertoires shared the same platform, a later analysis reported. Regarding the study as a whole: Later, an analysis found that TCR clusters from the first cohort tended to co-occur in the roughly 130 validation repertoires. Three chains tied to CMV proved CMV antigen-specific in vitro. The study designated fewer than 200 TCR beta chains cytomegalovirus-associated.

This clone was picked up one time. The antigen is undetermined. Sequencing was performed with immunoSEQ multiplex PCR; in TCRdb, only in-frame clones are kept and a portion is missing. The sample includes 90,000 or so clones, roughly 85% of them seen just once. Specimen: PBMCs. The TCR comes from a man between 18 and 29 years old in good health and CMV-seropositive.

DNA of the CDR3: TGTGCCAGCAGTCGCCAGGGGAATCGAGAGACCCAGTACTTC. Amino acid sequence: CASSRQGNRETQYF. This chain connects TRBV6-5 to TRBJ2-5, with D perhaps TRBD1 (6 bases). Trimming stripped 5 bases from V and 4 bases from J, with 14 bases between. Germline lookup yields CDR1 MNHEY and CDR2 SVGAGI. The CDR3 covers 14 residues.